This T cell receptor beta chain was profiled in a study of cytomegalovirus exposure and HLA in healthy donors. General study points: There were some public TCRs occurring in many donors, but most TCR sequences were rare. Sequencing likely produced, as an artifact, a cluster of highly shared sequence variants. Accurate prediction of most subjects' HLA-A and HLA-B alleles from TCR beta sequences was reported.

Despite likely unrecorded immune exposures, the donors were nominally healthy at the time of sampling. Remarks on this clone: Its antigen is not identified.

The PCR had 60 Vbeta and 13 Jbeta primers. Clones were read by immunoSEQ multiplex PCR, and TCRdb kept only the in-frame ones, dropping some. This sample yields some 130,000 clones, of which approximately 80% are seen a single time; around 11% belongs to the top ten. The sequence came from a male donor in good health and CMV-seropositive. The specimen was PBMCs.

As DNA, the CDR3 is TGTGCCAGCAGCGCCCCCGGGACTAGCTACACCGGGGAGCTGTTTTTT. Protein sequence: CASSAPGTSYTGELFF. This chain connects TRBV14 to TRBJ2-2, with 9 positions matching TRBD2. Germline CDR1 SGHDN, CDR2 FVKESK. There are 16 residues in the CDR3. Trimming removed 5 bases from V and 3 bases from J; junction bases left unmatched: 7.